Below are 30 T cell receptor beta chains sequenced from a single sample in a study of human thymus T cells. Thymus was obtained from resections taken during corrective heart surgery. The table came from immunoSEQ multiplex PCR; TCRdb's copy has only in-frame clones and leaves some out. The repertoire consists of 120,000 or so clones, with around 94% occurring once and the leading ten covering under 0.025%. The specimen was thymus tissue. The receptors come from a boy less than two years old with a congenital heart defect but otherwise immunologically healthy.

J is TRBJ1-6 and V is TRBV19; D unresolved. The V end lost 1 base, the J end lost 18 bases, and 19 bases lay between the germline ends. Germline assignment: CDR1 LNHDA and CDR2 SQIVND (reference sequence). CDR3 length: 14 amino acids. CDR3 loop: CASSIGPGVGPSHF. CDR3 nucleotide sequence: TGTGCCAGTAGTATAGGGCCGGGAGTTGGGCCCTCCCACTTT.

V gene TRBV4-2 combines with J gene TRBJ1-2; TRBD1 agrees at 7 bases. J lost 4 bases, V lost 4 bases, and 12 bases had no gene match. Germline assignment: CDR1 LGHNA and CDR2 YNFKEQ. The CDR3 is made up of 16 amino acids. The CDR3 DNA is TGTGCCAGCAGCCGGGGTCCGACAGGGACCAGCTATGGCTACACCTTC. Protein sequence: CASSRGPTGTSYGYTF.

J is TRBJ2-1 and V is TRBV6-1, with 10 nucleotides matching TRBD1. The germline V gene has CDR1 MNHNS and CDR2 SASEGT. J was trimmed by 6 bases and V by 4 bases; bases with no gene match: 15. The CDR3 is made up of 18 amino acids. CDR3 sequence (DNA): TGTGCCAGCAGTGTAACCCCAGGGGGACAGGGGATCGTCAATGAGCAGTTCTTC. This gives the protein CASSVTPGGQGIVNEQFF.

DNA of the CDR3: TGCGCCAGCAGCTTGGGCCCTGGACAGGGGGAAGAGACCCAGTACTTC. This translates into CASSLGPGQGEETQYF. The chain carries TRBV5-1 and TRBJ2-5, with 10 bases lining up with TRBD1. The germline V gene has CDR1 SGHRS and CDR2 YFSETQ. The trim removed 0 bases at V and 3 bases at J, leaving 5 bases unmatched. This CDR3 has 16 residues.

The V call is TRBV11-2, the J call TRBJ2-7; 7 bases align to TRBD2. Germline CDR1 SGHAT, CDR2 FQNNGV. V trimming: 3 bases; J trimming: 0 bases; junction bases outside the gene matches: 17. The CDR3 runs to 19 residues. Written as DNA, the CDR3 is TGTGCCAGCAGCTTTTCTGCTTGGGGGGGTCTCCTGAGCTCCTACGAGCAGTACTTC. Encoded protein: CASSFSAWGGLLSSYEQYF.

This clone was seen only once. This sequence joins TRBV4-2 and TRBJ2-6; a weak D match, TRBD1 (5 bases). CDR3 length: 14 amino acids. The ends were cut back, 0 bases at V and 7 bases at J, with 7 bases in the middle. The germline V gene encodes CDR1 LGHNA and CDR2 YNFKEQ. The CDR3: CASSQDGAANVLTF. In DNA, the CDR3 is TGTGCCAGCAGCCAAGATGGGGCCGCCAACGTCCTGACTTTC.

This clone appeared once. The chain uses TRBV29-1 and TRBJ2-5, with a possible D match to TRBD2 (6 bases). V was cut by 3 bases and J by 5 bases, with 13 bases left in between. From germline, CDR1 is SQVTM and CDR2 ANQGSEA. CDR3 size: 13 residues. CDR3: CSVDGGILETQYF. The CDR3 DNA is TGCAGCGTTGATGGAGGGATTTTGGAGACCCAGTACTTC.

The V gene is TRBV5-1, the J gene TRBJ1-2, with D maybe TRBD1 (5 bases). The V end was cut by 4 bases, the J end by 8 bases, with 15 bases between. CDR1 and CDR2 from the germline V gene are SGHRS and YFSETQ. The CDR3 is 13 residues long. As DNA, the CDR3 is TGCGCCAGCAGCCCCGGGACGTCAGCGGGCTACACCTTC. Its translation is CASSPGTSAGYTF.

This clone was detected a few times. The V gene is TRBV28, the J gene TRBJ2-3; TRBD2 agrees at 11 bases. With 5 bases clipped from V and 2 bases from J, the junction kept 12 bases outside the gene matches. Germline-derived CDR1 and CDR2 are MDHEN and SYDVKM. CDR3 length: 18 residues. The CDR3 bases are TGTGCCAGCAGTCCTACTCTCGGGACTAGCGGCTACACAGATACGCAGTATTTT. This encodes CASSPTLGTSGYTDTQYF.

This CDR3 reads CASSLVYGRAGSETQYF. The CDR3 bases are TGTGCCAGCAGCTTAGTTTACGGCAGGGCAGGTTCGGAGACCCAGTACTTC. The genes are TRBV7-2 and TRBJ2-5, with D perhaps matching TRBD1 (5 bases). Trimming stripped 1 base from V and 5 bases from J, with 20 bases between. This CDR3 is built from 17 residues. Germline assignment: CDR1 SGHTA and CDR2 FQGNSA.

The chain carries TRBV9 and TRBJ2-7; TRBD1 aligns across 8 bases. Germline V gene sequence: CDR1 SGDLS, CDR2 YYNGEE. The V gene end was trimmed by 0 bases and the J gene end by 4 bases; junction bases not matched to a gene: 3. This CDR3 has 14 residues. CDR3 DNA: TGTGCCAGCAGCGTAGGGCAGGGGGCATACGAGCAGTACTTC. Residues: CASSVGQGAYEQYF.

V and J are TRBV7-9 and TRBJ2-5; D is ambiguous. V lost 2 bases to trimming and J lost 5 bases, with 9 bases between them. The germline V gene has CDR1 SEHNR and CDR2 FQNEAQ (reference sequence). This CDR3 has 13 amino acids. The CDR3 DNA follows: TGTGCCAGCAGCTTAAGGGATATGGAGACCCAGTACTTC. Protein: CASSLRDMETQYF.

This rearrangement joins TRBV7-2 to TRBJ1-2, with TRBD1 matching over 7 bases. This CDR3 contains 12 residues. V lost 2 bases, J lost 7 bases, and 1 base stayed unmatched. Germline assignment: CDR1 SGHTA and CDR2 FQGNSA. The CDR3 here is CASSLRGLGYTF. For the CDR3, the DNA is TGTGCCAGCAGCTTAAGGGGGCTTGGCTACACCTTC.

The chain has TRBV2 and TRBJ2-1; maybe TRBD2 (7 bases). The CDR3 has 17 residues. Germline-derived CDR1 and CDR2 are SNHLY and FYNNEI. Trimming cost V 6 bases and J 3 bases, with 21 bases left between them. The CDR3 nucleotides read TGTGCCAGCAGGGATCCCAGGGGAGGGACATACTACAATGAGCAGTTCTTC. Protein product: CASRDPRGGTYYNEQFF. The full variable domain, completed using reference TRBV2 and TRBJ2-1, is EPEVTQTPSHQVTQMGQEVILRCVPISNHLYFYWYRQILGQKVEFLVSFYNNEISEKSEIFDDQFSVERPDGSNFTLKIRSTKLEDSAMYFCASRDPRGGTYYNEQFFGPGTRLTVL.

J is TRBJ1-4 and V is TRBV30, with a possible D match to TRBD1 (5 bases). CDR1 is GTSNPN, CDR2 SVGIG, per germline (reference sequence). The CDR3 loop spans 14 amino acids. The V and J ends lost 1 base and 4 bases respectively, with 10 bases between them. Written as DNA, the CDR3 is TGTGCCTGGAGTGCGCAGGGCCTTAATGAAAAACTGTTTTTT. The encoded protein is CAWSAQGLNEKLFF.

The chain uses TRBV4-1 and TRBJ2-2, with 7 bases fitting TRBD1. Germline lookup yields CDR1 MGHRA and CDR2 YSYEKL. This CDR3 has 17 amino acids. V shed 4 bases and J 9 bases; nucleotides not matched to a gene: 17. In DNA, the CDR3 is TGCGCCAGCAGCCTCTACCCCGGACGGGACAGCAACTGGGAGCTGTTTTTT. Its protein is CASSLYPGRDSNWELFF.

The rearrangement links TRBV5-1 to TRBJ2-5; 11 nucleotides line up with TRBD2. This CDR3 has 15 amino acids. CDR1 SGHRS and CDR2 YFSETQ come from the germline V gene. V was pared by 0 bases and J by 5 bases, with 3 bases of the junction left unmatched. The CDR3 region has the DNA TGCGCCAGCAGCTTGGCTAGCGGGGGGAAGGAGACCCAGTACTTC. Protein product: CASSLASGGKETQYF.

The V gene is TRBV4-3, the J gene TRBJ2-7; D ambiguous. V was shortened by 1 base and J by 2 bases, with 15 bases between the two germline ends. Germline CDR1 reads LGHNA; CDR2 reads YSLEER. The CDR3 has 16 amino acids. The CDR3 DNA reads as TGCGCCAGCAGCCAAGCAGAGACGGCTAAGCCCTACGAGCAGTACTTC. This translates into CASSQAETAKPYEQYF.

This chain links TRBV9 with TRBJ2-3; 8 nucleotides match TRBD2. CDR1 is SGDLS, CDR2 YYNGEE, per germline. Unmatched junction bases numbered 5, after V lost 0 bases and J lost 2 bases. The CDR3 length is 16 residues. Here the CDR3 DNA reads TGTGCCAGCAGCGTAGAACCGGGGGGGTACACAGATACGCAGTATTTT. The encoded protein is CASSVEPGGYTDTQYF.

This clone has only one observation. The rearrangement joins TRBV5-8 to TRBJ1-2; 7 positions agree with TRBD1. V trimming: 3 bases; J trimming: 8 bases; junction bases outside the gene matches: 13. The CDR3 is 15 amino acids. Looked up from germline, CDR1 is SGHTS and CDR2 is YDEGEE. The CDR3 is CASSSVGRTGKGYTF. Here the CDR3 DNA reads TGTGCCAGCAGCTCCGTAGGTCGGACAGGCAAAGGCTACACCTTC.

The V call is TRBV14, the J call TRBJ2-7, with TRBD2 identical over 9 bases. This CDR3 has 17 amino acids. Trimming took 0 bases from V and 5 from J; bases not matched to a gene: 11. The germline CDR1 and CDR2 sequences are SGHDN and FVKESK. CDR3 in amino acids: CASSQDGASGDGHEQYF. The CDR3, as DNA: TGTGCCAGCAGCCAAGACGGGGCTAGCGGGGACGGCCACGAGCAGTACTTC. Complete variable domain (other parts from reference TRBV14 and TRBJ2-7): EAGVTQFPSHSVIEKGQTVTLRCDPISGHDNLYWYRRVMGKEIKFLLHFVKESKQDESGMPNNRFLAERTGGTYSTLKVQPAELEDSGVYFCASSQDGASGDGHEQYFGPGTRLTVT.

V is TRBV28 and J is TRBJ2-5, with D unresolved. Between the trimmed V and J ends, which lost 7 bases and 0 bases, there was a span of 27 bases. Germline V gene data show CDR1 as MDHEN and CDR2 as SYDVKM. The CDR3 consists of 19 residues. The CDR3 region is CASMPNPPYGSDYQETQYF. The CDR3 DNA follows: TGTGCCAGCATGCCAAACCCTCCCTATGGCAGCGATTACCAAGAGACCCAGTACTTC.

This clone was seen only once. The chain combines TRBV2 with TRBJ2-5, with 10 bases that match TRBD2. The CDR3 spans 17 residues. V shed 1 base and J 4 bases; nucleotides not matched to a gene: 9. CDR1 is SNHLY and CDR2 is FYNNEI in the germline V gene. Here the CDR3 DNA reads TGTGCCAGCAGTGAAGACATCCCGGGACTAGCGACAGAGACCCAGTACTTC. Its translation: CASSEDIPGLATETQYF.

The rearrangement uses TRBV7-2 and TRBJ2-3; possibly TRBD2 for D (5 bases). Per the germline V gene, CDR1 is SGHTA and CDR2 is FQGNSA. Trimming stripped 4 bases from V and 4 bases from J, with 18 bases between. The length of the CDR3 is 16 residues. In DNA form, the CDR3 reads TGTGCCAGCAGCTCCCGCCCCCTACCTAGCCCAGATACGCAGTATTTT. Its protein is CASSSRPLPSPDTQYF.

The CDR3, as DNA: TGTGCCAGCGGTAAAGGGGGCTACCTCACCGGGGGCTACACCTTC. It yields the protein CASGKGGYLTGGYTF. The chain links TRBV2 to TRBJ1-2, with TRBD1 identical over 7 bases. The CDR3 consists of 15 residues. Germline V CDR1 and CDR2: SNHLY, FYNNEI. V lost 8 bases to trimming and J lost 8 bases; unmatched junction nucleotides: 17.

The chain links TRBV5-7 to TRBJ2-7; TRBD1 matches 7 bases. TRBV5-7 is placed among ORFs of uncertain function. The CDR3 spans 14 residues. The V gene end was trimmed by 4 bases and the J gene end by 3 bases; junction bases not matched to a gene: 7. The CDR3 here is CASSARDRDYEQYF. CDR3 sequence (DNA): TGTGCCAGCAGCGCCCGGGACAGAGACTACGAGCAGTACTTC.

This clone was found once. The chain has TRBV10-3 and TRBJ1-2; 7 bases align to TRBD1. The CDR3 runs 14 residues. With V trimmed by 4 bases and J by 6 bases, 8 bases remained unmatched. The germline gives CDR1 ENHRY, CDR2 SYGVKD. CDR3 sequence: CAISAEGGHHGYTF. The CDR3 nucleotides read TGTGCCATCAGTGCCGAAGGGGGCCATCATGGCTACACCTTC.

This rearrangement joins TRBV4-3 to TRBJ1-2; D is possibly TRBD1 (6 bases). This CDR3 region has 15 residues. CDR1 is LGHNA, CDR2 YSLEER, per germline. V was pared by 1 base and J by 6 bases, with 15 bases between. The CDR3 DNA reads as TGCGCCAGCAGCCAAGTCGCAGGGGATTTAGATGGCTACACCTTC. Its protein is CASSQVAGDLDGYTF.

In this sample, this clone turned up a few times. The rearrangement links TRBV10-3 to TRBJ1-2, with D unclear. The CDR3 is 13 amino acids. Germline-derived CDR1 and CDR2 are ENHRY and SYGVKD. Written as DNA, the CDR3 is TGTGCTACCGTGACGGGCAGGAGCTATGGCTACACCTTC. Translated, it gives CATVTGRSYGYTF.

This chain uses TRBV6-6 with TRBJ2-4, with D tentatively TRBD2 (5 bases). Germline loops: CDR1 MNHNY, CDR2 SVGAGI (reference sequence). V lost 5 bases and J lost 3, with 14 bases in between. CDR3 length: 15 amino acids. The CDR3 loop reads CASSPSSEVKNIQYF. DNA for the CDR3: TGTGCCAGCAGTCCCTCGTCGGAGGTCAAAAACATTCAGTACTTC.